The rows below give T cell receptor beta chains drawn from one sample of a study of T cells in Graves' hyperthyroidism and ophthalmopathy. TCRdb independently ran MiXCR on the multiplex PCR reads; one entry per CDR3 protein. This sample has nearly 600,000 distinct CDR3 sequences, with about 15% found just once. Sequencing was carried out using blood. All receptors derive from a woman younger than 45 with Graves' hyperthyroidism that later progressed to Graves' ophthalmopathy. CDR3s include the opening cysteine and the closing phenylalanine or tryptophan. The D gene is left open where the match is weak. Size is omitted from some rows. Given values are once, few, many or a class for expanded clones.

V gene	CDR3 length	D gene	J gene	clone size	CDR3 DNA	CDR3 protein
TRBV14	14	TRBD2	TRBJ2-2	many	TGTGCCAGCACCAAAAAGCGGGGGACCGGGGAGCTGTTTTTT	CASTKKRGTGELFF
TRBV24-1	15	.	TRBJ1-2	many	TGTGCCACCAGTGAGCGGACAGTCAGAGGATATGGCTACACCTTC	CATSERTVRGYGYTF
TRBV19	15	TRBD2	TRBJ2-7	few	TGTGCCAGTAGTATAGGGACTAGCGGATCCTACGAGCAGTACTTC	CASSIGTSGSYEQYF
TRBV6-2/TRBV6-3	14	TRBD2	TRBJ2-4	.	TGTGCCAGCAGTTACCAAGGGACTAGAAACAGTCAGTACTTC	CASSYQGTRNSQYF
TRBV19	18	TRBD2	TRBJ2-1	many	TGTGCCAGTAGTATGGTTGGGACTAGCGGACTCTCCTACAATGAGCAGTTCTTC	CASSMVGTSGLSYNEQFF
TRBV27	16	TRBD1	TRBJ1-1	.	TGTGCCAGCAGTTCCTCAGGGGGCGTCTTCGGCACTGAAGCTTTCTTT	CASSSSGGVFGTEAFF
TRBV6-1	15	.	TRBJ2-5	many	TGTGCCAGCAGCTTGGACAGCCCTCCAGGAGAGACCCAGTACTTC	CASSLDSPPGETQYF
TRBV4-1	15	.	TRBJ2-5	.	TGCGCCAGCAGCCAAGATGGGGGCAAGCAAGAGACCCAGTACTTC	CASSQDGGKQETQYF
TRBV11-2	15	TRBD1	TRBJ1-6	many	TGTGCCAGCAGCTTAGGCGACAGGGGTAATTCACCCCTCCACTTT	CASSLGDRGNSPLHF
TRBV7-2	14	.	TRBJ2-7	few	TGTGCCAGCAACCCCCCAGGGGCGAGATACGAGCAGTACTTC	CASNPPGARYEQYF
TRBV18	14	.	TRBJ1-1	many	TGTGCCAGCTCACCGAAGGACAGAGGTACTGAAGCTTTCTTT	CASSPKDRGTEAFF
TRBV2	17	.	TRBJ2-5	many	TGTGCCAGCAGTGATCCCCAGGTCCAGGGACTTAGGGAGACCCAGTACTTC	CASSDPQVQGLRETQYF
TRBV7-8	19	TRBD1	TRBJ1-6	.	TGTGCCAGCAGCCCCTACAGGGACAGCTACCGAGAGGATAATTCACCCCTCCACTTT	CASSPYRDSYREDNSPLHF
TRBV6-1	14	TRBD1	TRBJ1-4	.	TGTGCCAGCAGGAAGACAGGGGAAAATGAAAAACTGTTTTTT	CASRKTGENEKLFF
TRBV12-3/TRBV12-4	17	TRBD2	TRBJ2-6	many	TGTGCCAGTACGACAGCGGGGGGATCCTCTGGGGCCAACGTCCTGACTTTC	CASTTAGGSSGANVLTF
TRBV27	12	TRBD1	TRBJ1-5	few	TGTGCCAGCAGTCTACAGGGGCGGCCCCAGCATTTT	CASSLQGRPQHF
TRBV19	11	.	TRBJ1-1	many	TGTGCCACGATAGGGGGTACTGAAGCTTTCTTT	CATIGGTEAFF
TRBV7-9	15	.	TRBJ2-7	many	TGTGCCAGCAGCGGGGGCGGGCTGATCCCCTACGAGCAGTACTTC	CASSGGGLIPYEQYF
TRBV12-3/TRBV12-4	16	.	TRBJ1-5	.	TGTGCCAGCAGCTCGGCAGGGGAGGGCCTGAGTCAGCCCCAGCATTTT	CASSSAGEGLSQPQHF
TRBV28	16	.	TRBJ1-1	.	TGTGCCAGCAGTTTAGGACCGGGATACCGGGACACTGAAGCTTTCTTT	CASSLGPGYRDTEAFF
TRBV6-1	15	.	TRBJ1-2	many	TGTGCCAGCAGTTCACGACGGATCATTAAGGATGGCTACACCTTC	CASSSRRIIKDGYTF
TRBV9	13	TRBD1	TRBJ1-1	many	TGTGCCAGCGGGACAGGGACGAGAACTGAAGCTTTCTTT	CASGTGTRTEAFF
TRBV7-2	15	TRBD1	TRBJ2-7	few	TGTGCCAGCAGCTCCATCCGGGACAGGTCCTACGAGCAGTACTTC	CASSSIRDRSYEQYF
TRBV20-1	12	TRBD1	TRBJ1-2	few	TGCAGTGCTAAATCAGGGGGCTCTGGCTACACCTTC	CSAKSGGSGYTF
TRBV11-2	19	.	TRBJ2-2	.	TGTGCCAGCAGCTTCTTGTACGCAGGGGCCAGCCGGGACACCGGGGAGCTGTTTTTT	CASSFLYAGASRDTGELFF
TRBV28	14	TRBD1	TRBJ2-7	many	TGTGCCAGCAGTCTCCTGACAGGGTACTACGAGCAGTACTTC	CASSLLTGYYEQYF